This paragraph covers one T cell receptor (beta chain) sequence. No antigen is known for it. At one end the junction does not follow the germline gene, possibly because of a read error. RNA was extracted from bulk tissue without any cell sorting. Donors were chemotherapy-naive, newly diagnosed lung cancer surgical patients in China, August–late 2014. The sample originates from a study of tumor and adjacent non-tumor tissue in lung cancer. Study-wide context: On average, productive TCRbeta reads reached 4 million to 4.5 million per sample. Study conclusions and caveats: Significantly higher TCR diversity was found in tumor than normal lung. In normal lung, the top 100 clones were significantly more dominant than in tumor.

A modified ARM-PCR protocol with three rounds of nested PCR amplified TCRbeta. MiXCR was run by TCRdb on the multiplex PCR reads, yielding one entry per CDR3 protein. The sample comprises over 110,000 distinct CDR3 sequences, around 67% of which are singletons, and roughly 20% rests with the top ten. The CDR3 contains 17 residues. Looked up from germline, CDR1 is SGHAT and CDR2 is FQNNGV. This sequence was found in a man aged 55 to 70 with small cell lung cancer. Sequencing used lung tumor tissue. This chain uses TRBV11-2 with TRBJ2-1, with D unresolved. The CDR3 is CASSPNERIYVYNEQFF. The CDR3 DNA sequence: TGTGCCAGCAGCCCAAACGAACGAATATACGTCTACAATGAGCAATTCTTC.